The following is a T cell receptor (beta chain) sequence with its context. This sample was included in a study of blood T cell repertoires in COVID-19. Study as a whole: Whether acute or convalescent, the COVID-19 samples came from the United States, Italy and Spain. PBMCs, B-cell-depleted T cells, or T cells were the source of the cDNA or gDNA that made up the material.

V lost 2 bases and J lost 2; bases outside the gene matches: 2. The CDR3 sequence is 15 residues long. The germline V gene encodes CDR1 MGHRA and CDR2 YSYEKL. As handled by the study authors: Reference gene primers were amplified, and this amplification served to estimate nucleated cell counts. The method was immunoSEQ multiplex PCR; TCRdb's version includes in-frame clones alone and lacks a portion of them. V, J and clone size are taken as reported in that table, and D and trimming were inferred from the DNA itself. The sample records approximately 120,000 clones, 70% to 90% being singletons. The gene calls are TRBV4-1 and TRBJ1-3, with 8 bases aligning to TRBD1. This receptor was taken from a man in his fifties or sixties with acute or convalescent COVID-19. The sample was peripheral blood. Here the CDR3 DNA reads TGCGCCAGCAGCCAACCAGGGGGCACTGGAAACACCATATATTTT. Encoded protein: CASSQPGGTGNTIYF.